Listed below are T cell receptor beta chains from one sample, sequenced in a study of blood T cells in healthy people across ages. TCRdb ran MiXCR on the 5' RACE reads and lists one entry per CDR3 protein. This sample has around 990,000 distinct CDR3 sequences; almost 25% occur once, and the top ten carry 0.75%. The same sample was also studied in work on T cells of mothers and their children.

Sequencing was done on a sample of blood. These receptors were collected from a girl aged 2-10 years in good health. Each CDR3 is given with its conserved first and last residue. The order of the fields is D gene, V gene, clone size, J gene, CDR3 protein, CDR3 DNA. A D gene is named only where the DNA matches it firmly. The size entry is marked missing in some rows and otherwise reads once, few, many or a size class.

D: NA; V: TRBV3-1; size: few; J: TRBJ2-3; CDR3: CASSRAGSFTDTQYF; DNA: TGTGCCAGCAGCCGCGCGGGGTCCTTCACAGATACGCAGTATTTT
D: NA; V: TRBV5-1; size: few; J: TRBJ1-1; CDR3: CASSLIAREMNTEAFF; DNA: TGCGCCAGCAGCTTGATCGCCAGGGAAATGAACACTGAAGCTTTCTTT
D: NA; V: TRBV2; size: NA; J: TRBJ1-4; CDR3: CASSGTGTGEKLFF; DNA: TGTGCCAGCAGTGGGACCGGGACGGGGGAAAAACTGTTTTTT
D: NA; V: TRBV11-1; size: NA; J: TRBJ1-5; CDR3: CASSFGEHQPQHF; DNA: TGTGCCAGCAGCTTCGGGGAACATCAGCCCCAGCATTTT
D: NA; V: TRBV4-1; size: few; J: TRBJ2-5; CDR3: CASSRSAREETQYF; DNA: TGCGCCAGCAGCCGGTCCGCCAGAGAAGAGACCCAGTACTTC
D: NA; V: TRBV6-1; size: NA; J: TRBJ2-5; CDR3: CAGRNRGQETQYF; DNA: TGTGCCGGCCGGAATAGGGGCCAAGAGACCCAGTACTTC
D: TRBD1; V: TRBV9; size: NA; J: TRBJ1-1; CDR3: CASSVVQGAMNTEAFF; DNA: TGTGCCAGCAGCGTAGTCCAGGGGGCCATGAACACTGAAGCTTTCTTT
D: TRBD2; V: TRBV20-1; size: NA; J: TRBJ2-1; CDR3: CSAGTSGNSYNEQFF; DNA: TGCAGTGCTGGGACTAGCGGGAACTCCTACAATGAGCAGTTCTTC
D: NA; V: TRBV6-1; size: few; J: TRBJ2-7; CDR3: CASTLADSYEQYF; DNA: TGTGCCAGCACCCTCGCCGATTCCTACGAGCAGTACTTC
D: NA; V: TRBV6-6; size: many; J: TRBJ2-7; CDR3: CASSQFTYEQYF; DNA: TGTGCCAGCAGCCAGTTTACCTACGAGCAGTACTTC
D: NA; V: TRBV4-1; size: NA; J: TRBJ1-2; CDR3: CASQGKANYGYTF; DNA: TGCGCCAGCCAGGGGAAGGCGAACTATGGCTACACCTTC
D: TRBD2; V: TRBV7-3; size: few; J: TRBJ2-3; CDR3: CASSAGLGLTDTQYF; DNA: TGTGCCAGCAGCGCTGGACTAGGGCTCACAGATACGCAGTATTTT
D: NA; V: TRBV29-1; size: NA; J: TRBJ1-3; CDR3: CSVTSSGNTIYF; DNA: TGCAGCGTGACGAGCTCTGGAAACACCATATATTTT
D: NA; V: TRBV20-1; size: once; J: TRBJ2-5; CDR3: CSALEGAQETQYF; DNA: TGCAGTGCCTTGGAGGGGGCACAAGAGACCCAGTACTTC
D: NA; V: TRBV12-3/TRBV12-4; size: few; J: TRBJ1-2; CDR3: CASSETGMDYGYTF; DNA: TGTGCCAGCAGTGAAACAGGAATGGACTATGGCTACACCTTC
D: NA; V: TRBV6-1; size: NA; J: TRBJ2-4; CDR3: CASSGLQGLAKNIQYF; DNA: TGTGCCAGCAGCGGTCTACAGGGACTAGCCAAAAACATTCAGTACTTC
D: TRBD2; V: TRBV5-1; size: few; J: TRBJ2-1; CDR3: CASTRAFRTSGIYNEQFF; DNA: TGCGCCAGCACTAGGGCTTTCCGGACTAGCGGGATTTACAATGAGCAGTTCTTC
D: NA; V: TRBV20-1; size: NA; J: TRBJ2-1; CDR3: CSVQGGNEQFF; DNA: TGCAGTGTTCAGGGGGGGAATGAGCAGTTCTTC
D: NA; V: TRBV14; size: once; J: TRBJ1-6; CDR3: CASSQDLYEPLHF; DNA: TGTGCCAGCAGCCAAGATCTTTACGAACCCCTCCACTTT
D: NA; V: TRBV20-1; size: NA; J: TRBJ1-1; CDR3: CSASDPRGNTEAFF; DNA: TGCAGTGCTAGTGATCCTCGGGGTAACACTGAAGCTTTCTTT
D: NA; V: TRBV7-9; size: once; J: TRBJ1-2; CDR3: CASTGSDWGARGYTF; DNA: TGTGCCAGCACCGGGTCGGATTGGGGGGCGCGTGGCTACACCTTC
D: NA; V: TRBV7-2; size: NA; J: TRBJ1-2; CDR3: CASSSISGTKNGYTF; DNA: TGTGCCAGCAGCTCAATATCCGGGACGAAAAATGGCTACACCTTC
D: NA; V: TRBV20-1; size: NA; J: TRBJ2-1; CDR3: CSARVPFRVVPSSYNEQFF; DNA: TGCAGTGCTAGGGTGCCATTTCGCGTTGTCCCCAGCTCCTACAATGAGCAGTTCTTC
D: TRBD1; V: TRBV4-2; size: NA; J: TRBJ2-5; CDR3: CASSRGRDRGETQYF; DNA: TGTGCCAGCAGCCGAGGCCGGGACAGGGGAGAGACCCAGTACTTC
D: NA; V: TRBV7-6; size: NA; J: TRBJ2-5; CDR3: CASSFESGRQQETQYF; DNA: TGTGCCAGCAGCTTCGAAAGCGGGCGGCAACAAGAGACCCAGTACTTC
D: NA; V: TRBV9; size: NA; J: TRBJ2-5; CDR3: CASGSETQYF; DNA: TGTGCCAGCGGATCGGAGACCCAGTACTTC
D: NA; V: TRBV7-2; size: once; J: TRBJ2-7; CDR3: CASSFEGGYEQYF; DNA: TGTGCCAGCAGCTTTGAGGGGGGCTACGAGCAGTACTTC
D: TRBD1; V: TRBV5-4; size: few; J: TRBJ2-1; CDR3: CASSLMGTGKGDEQFF; DNA: TGTGCCAGCAGCTTGATGGGGACAGGGAAAGGGGATGAGCAGTTCTTC
D: TRBD1; V: TRBV19; size: NA; J: TRBJ1-1; CDR3: CASSDRGRTEAFF; DNA: TGTGCCAGTAGCGACAGGGGGAGGACTGAAGCTTTCTTT
D: NA; V: TRBV27; size: NA; J: TRBJ1-1; CDR3: CASSLNPWSTADTEAFF; DNA: TGTGCCAGCAGTTTAAATCCGTGGAGTACCGCAGACACTGAAGCTTTCTTT
D: TRBD1; V: TRBV27; size: NA; J: TRBJ2-2; CDR3: CASSLRTGRTGELFF; DNA: TGTGCCAGCTCTCTCCGGACAGGGAGGACCGGGGAGCTGTTTTTT
D: TRBD1; V: TRBV7-3; size: NA; J: TRBJ2-5; CDR3: CASSYTGGPQETQYF; DNA: TGTGCCAGCAGCTATACAGGGGGTCCGCAAGAGACCCAGTACTTC
D: NA; V: TRBV11-2; size: few; J: TRBJ2-1; CDR3: CASSLDWTEDNEQFF; DNA: TGTGCCAGCAGCTTAGATTGGACGGAAGACAATGAGCAGTTCTTC
D: TRBD2; V: TRBV6-2/TRBV6-3; size: NA; J: TRBJ2-1; CDR3: CASRSYSGGPYNEQFF; DNA: TGTGCCAGCAGGTCTTATAGCGGGGGCCCTTACAATGAGCAGTTCTTC
D: TRBD1; V: TRBV6-1; size: NA; J: TRBJ1-5; CDR3: CASSEQRGTGNQPQHF; DNA: TGTGCCAGCAGTGAACAACGCGGGACAGGTAATCAGCCCCAGCATTTT
D: NA; V: TRBV14; size: NA; J: TRBJ1-1; CDR3: CASSQTKGGAFF; DNA: TGTGCCAGCAGCCAAACAAAAGGGGGGGCTTTCTTT
D: NA; V: TRBV7-3; size: few; J: TRBJ2-3; CDR3: CASSNTDYTDTQYF; DNA: TGTGCCAGCAGCAATACGGACTACACAGATACGCAGTATTTT
D: TRBD1; V: TRBV27; size: few; J: TRBJ2-3; CDR3: CASSLTGRMQYF; DNA: TGTGCCAGCAGCCTGACAGGGCGGATGCAGTATTTT
D: NA; V: TRBV5-1; size: few; J: TRBJ2-2; CDR3: CASSLDGSDTGELFF; DNA: TGCGCCAGCAGCTTGGATGGTAGCGACACCGGGGAGCTGTTTTTT
D: NA; V: TRBV9; size: NA; J: TRBJ2-7; CDR3: CASSVGGRGYEQYF; DNA: TGTGCCAGCAGCGTAGGAGGCAGGGGCTACGAGCAGTACTTC
D: NA; V: TRBV15; size: NA; J: TRBJ2-7; CDR3: CATSIQGRPGSSYEQYF; DNA: TGTGCCACCAGCATTCAGGGGAGACCGGGGAGCTCCTACGAGCAGTACTTC
D: NA; V: TRBV4-3; size: few; J: TRBJ1-1; CDR3: CASSQDLQEWDAAFF; DNA: TGCGCCAGCAGCCAAGATCTTCAGGAATGGGATGCGGCTTTCTTT
D: NA; V: TRBV5-1; size: NA; J: TRBJ2-1; CDR3: CASSYRLDNNEQFF; DNA: TGCGCCAGCAGCTACAGGTTAGACAACAATGAGCAGTTCTTC
D: NA; V: TRBV10-3; size: few; J: TRBJ2-1; CDR3: CAIREPLVDEQFF; DNA: TGTGCCATCAGGGAACCATTAGTCGATGAGCAGTTCTTC
D: TRBD2; V: TRBV7-9; size: few; J: TRBJ2-7; CDR3: CASSSPLGRDEQYF; DNA: TGTGCCAGCAGCTCCCCCTTGGGGAGGGACGAGCAGTACTTC
D: NA; V: TRBV5-1; size: NA; J: TRBJ2-5; CDR3: CASKAGRETQYF; DNA: TGCGCCAGCAAAGCAGGCCGAGAGACCCAGTACTTC
D: TRBD2; V: TRBV3-1; size: NA; J: TRBJ2-1; CDR3: CASSPRATSGYNEQFF; DNA: TGTGCCAGCAGCCCCCGAGCGACTAGCGGTTATAATGAGCAGTTCTTC
D: NA; V: TRBV12-3/TRBV12-4; size: NA; J: TRBJ1-3; CDR3: CASILSGSGNTIYF; DNA: TGTGCCAGCATCCTTTCGGGCTCTGGAAACACCATATATTTT
D: NA; V: TRBV4-3; size: many; J: TRBJ2-3; CDR3: CASSQGVTQRDTQYF; DNA: TGCGCCAGCAGCCAAGGAGTAACCCAGCGGGATACGCAGTATTTT
D: NA; V: TRBV7-2; size: NA; J: TRBJ2-7; CDR3: CASSTNRESYEQYF; DNA: TGTGCCAGCAGCACAAACAGGGAGTCCTACGAGCAGTACTTC
D: NA; V: TRBV7-6; size: NA; J: TRBJ1-1; CDR3: CASSSMVGEATEAFF; DNA: TGTGCCAGCAGCTCTATGGTGGGGGAAGCTACTGAAGCTTTCTTT
D: NA; V: TRBV14; size: NA; J: TRBJ2-5; CDR3: CASSQGRRFGETQYF; DNA: TGTGCCAGCAGCCAAGGGCGGAGGTTTGGGGAGACCCAGTACTTC
D: TRBD1; V: TRBV10-3; size: NA; J: TRBJ2-1; CDR3: CATGTVSNEQFF; DNA: TGTGCCACAGGGACAGTCTCAAATGAGCAGTTCTTC
D: NA; V: TRBV21-1; size: NA; J: TRBJ2-5; CDR3: CACSRPKGETQYF; DNA: TGTGCCTGCAGCCGACCGAAAGGAGAGACCCAGTACTTC
D: NA; V: TRBV7-2; size: NA; J: TRBJ2-1; CDR3: CASSLAFSIYNEQFF; DNA: TGTGCCAGCAGCTTAGCTTTTAGCATCTACAATGAGCAGTTCTTC
D: TRBD1; V: TRBV20-1; size: NA; J: TRBJ1-1; CDR3: CSAREQGTRNTEAFF; DNA: TGCAGTGCTAGAGAACAGGGGACGAGGAACACTGAAGCTTTCTTT
D: NA; V: TRBV28; size: NA; J: TRBJ2-4; CDR3: CASSSGVLLGKNIQYF; DNA: TGTGCCAGCAGTTCAGGGGTTTTGTTAGGCAAAAACATTCAGTACTTC